The subject of this entry is one T cell receptor beta chain. These data belong to a study of shared clonotypes between healthy human individuals. Study at large: Researchers drew samples from two women and a few men aged 18 to 49.

Healthy HIV-negative adults without recent acute infections or vaccinations served as donors. Ten immunoSEQ deep assay plates were used by the authors to sequence unsorted PBMC DNA. Per the authors' pipeline: Filtering differed, since immunoSEQ gave only junction sequences and no quality scores. Assay used: immunoSEQ multiplex PCR; TCRdb lists only in-frame clones, some missing. V and J calls and clone size are as listed in that table; D and trimming were resolved from the DNA. In the table there are about 480,000 clones, almost 80% of which are singletons. CDR1 and CDR2 (germline): SGHRS, YFSETQ. The CDR3 spans 13 residues. V shed 1 base and J shed 3 bases, with 7 bases lying between them.

This chain joins TRBV5-1 and TRBJ2-5; D is unclear. The TCR originated in a woman between 40 and 50 years old in good health. Some clones in this sample may be carry-over from other donors' samples. The sequencing input was PBMCs. CDR3 loop: CASSLWAEETQYF. CDR3 DNA sequence: TGCGCCAGCAGCTTGTGGGCAGAAGAGACCCAGTACTTC.